A single sample is the source of the 12 T cell receptor beta chains below, sequenced in a study of sequential checkpoint blockade in melanoma. Only in-frame clones appear in the TCRdb table, and some are missing; sequencing was by immunoSEQ multiplex PCR. The data show about 5,500 clones, about two fifths seen once. Sample treatment: randomized to nivolumab then ipilimumab (arm A) or the reverse (arm B). Source: tumor tissue (inferred from file names), taken from a patient given nivolumab and ipilimumab in sequence. Receptor source: a human donor with melanoma.

This clone was found a few times. V and J are TRBV18 and TRBJ2-2; no definite D call. Trimming removed 4 bases at V and 1 base at J, with 13 bases between. The germline CDR1 and CDR2 sequences are KGHSH and LQKENI. The length of the CDR3 is 16 residues. The CDR3: CASSQNMVENTGELFF. DNA of the CDR3: TGTGCCAGCTCACAGAACATGGTTGAGAACACCGGGGAGCTGTTTTTT.

This clone was counted a few times. This chain connects TRBV6-8 to TRBJ2-5; D may correspond to TRBD1 or TRBD2 (5 bases each). V was shortened by 2 bases and J by 5 bases, with 15 bases between the two germline ends. From germline, CDR1 is MNHGY and CDR2 SAAAGT. The CDR3 extends over 15 amino acids. DNA of the CDR3: TGTGCCAGCAGTTACACCGGGGCTGGCCAGGAGACCCAGTACTTC. Amino acid sequence: CASSYTGAGQETQYF.

The rearrangement links TRBV18 to TRBJ2-5; TRBD2 aligns across 13 bases. The CDR3 contains 17 residues. CDR1 is KGHSH and CDR2 is LQKENI in the germline V gene. V dropped 0 bases and J dropped 2; count of bases not matched to a gene: 3. CDR3 bases: TGTGCCAGCTCACCACCGGGACTAGCGGGGTTACAAGAGACCCAGTACTTC. Its translation is CASSPPGLAGLQETQYF.

This clone came up a few times. V is TRBV9 and J is TRBJ1-2; 8 positions agree with TRBD1. V was pared by 0 bases and J by 8 bases, with 9 bases of the junction left unmatched. Germline V gives CDR1 SGDLS, CDR2 YYNGEE. CDR3 length equals 15 residues. CDR3 bases: TGTGCCAGCAGCGTAGAAGGGTCAGGGGGCGGCGGCTACACCTTC. Protein sequence: CASSVEGSGGGGYTF.

The genes are TRBV19 and TRBJ1-3, with D uncertain. Trimming stripped 5 bases from V and 4 bases from J, with 9 bases between. Germline V CDR1 and CDR2: LNHDA, SQIVND (reference sequence). CDR3 size: 13 residues. CDR3 in DNA: TGTGCCAGTAGTGCATCGCCGGGAAACACCATATATTTT. Protein: CASSASPGNTIYF.

The rearrangement joins TRBV30 to TRBJ1-4; no firm D call. This CDR3 has 13 residues. Germline CDR1 reads GTSNPN; CDR2 reads SVGIG (reference sequence). V was pared by 5 bases and J by 7 bases, with 14 bases between. CDR3 sequence: CAWGPFWSEKLFF. The CDR3 DNA sequence: TGTGCCTGGGGGCCCTTTTGGAGTGAAAAACTGTTTTTT.

By sample share, this clone is medium-sized (0.01 to 0.1%). CDR3 bases: TGTGCCAGCAGTTCCGGGTCAGGAAGATTCACTGAAGCTTTCTTT. Protein: CASSSGSGRFTEAFF. V gene TRBV6-8 combines with J gene TRBJ1-1, with D hard to call. Trimming removed 4 bases at V and 4 bases at J, with 16 bases between. Germline assignment: CDR1 MNHGY and CDR2 SAAAGT. The CDR3 is 15 amino acids.

As concerns this clone: Germline is not matched at one junction end, which may reflect a read error. The V and J genes are TRBV7-7 and TRBJ2-1; 10 bases fit TRBD2. CDR3 length: 15 residues. CDR1 SSHAT and CDR2 FNYEAQ come from the germline V gene (reference sequence). The CDR3 reads CASSLAGETYNEQFF. DNA of the CDR3: TGTGCCAGCAGCCTAGCGGGAGAAACCTACAATGAGCAGTTCTTC. The whole variable domain, remainder taken from reference TRBV7-7 and TRBJ2-1, is GAGVSQSPRYKVTKRGQDVTLRCDPISSHATLYWYQQALGQGPEFLTYFNYEAQPDKSGLPSDRFSAERPEGSISTLTIQRTEQRDSAMYRCASSLAGETYNEQFFGPGTRLTVL.

This clone was observed a handful of times. The V call is TRBV10-3, the J call TRBJ1-6; a possible D gene is TRBD1 (6 bases). Trimming removed 0 bases at V and 10 bases at J, with 19 bases between. The CDR3 spans 17 residues. CDR1 and CDR2 from the germline V gene are ENHRY and SYGVKD. For the CDR3, the DNA is TGTGCCATCAGTGAGTCGAGCGGACAGCAACAAGGATCACCCCTCCACTTT. Amino acid sequence: CAISESSGQQQGSPLHF.

V and J are TRBV19 and TRBJ1-5; no reliable D call. V lost 3 bases and J 3 bases, leaving 9 bases between the germline ends. Germline V gene data show CDR1 as LNHDA and CDR2 as SQIVND (reference sequence). The CDR3 totals 14 residues. Written as DNA, the CDR3 is TGTGCCAGTAGTATCCAGGAAATCAATCAGCCCCAGCATTTT. The encoded protein is CASSIQEINQPQHF.

J is TRBJ1-3 and V is TRBV14; D not resolved. Trimming shortened V by 1 base and J by 2 bases, and 12 bases separated the two germline ends. CDR3 size: 16 residues. CDR1 SGHDN and CDR2 FVKESK come from the germline V gene. Here the CDR3 DNA reads TGTGCCAGCAGCCAAGGGTATGGGGTTACTGGAAACACCATATATTTT. It yields the protein CASSQGYGVTGNTIYF.

This clone is categorized as medium-sized (0.01 to 0.1%). This chain uses TRBV11-3 with TRBJ2-3; 9 positions match TRBD1. V shed 6 bases and J 4 bases; nucleotides not matched to a gene: 11. There are 16 residues in the CDR3. Per germline, CDR1 SGHNT and CDR2 YENEEA. As DNA, the CDR3 is TGTGCCAGCAGGCGGGGGTCGGGACAGGGACCAGATACGCAGTATTTT. Amino acids: CASRRGSGQGPDTQYF.